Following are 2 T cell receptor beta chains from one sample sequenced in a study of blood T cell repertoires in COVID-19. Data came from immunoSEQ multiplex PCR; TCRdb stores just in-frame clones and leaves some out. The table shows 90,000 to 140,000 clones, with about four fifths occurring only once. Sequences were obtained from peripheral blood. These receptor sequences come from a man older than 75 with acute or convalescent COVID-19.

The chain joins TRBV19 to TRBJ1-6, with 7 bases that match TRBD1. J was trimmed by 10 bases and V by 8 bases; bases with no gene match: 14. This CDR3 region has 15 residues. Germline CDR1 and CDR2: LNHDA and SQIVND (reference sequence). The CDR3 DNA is TGTGCCAGTCGTAGTATGATGCAGGGGGACTCACCCCTCCACTTT. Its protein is CASRSMMQGDSPLHF.

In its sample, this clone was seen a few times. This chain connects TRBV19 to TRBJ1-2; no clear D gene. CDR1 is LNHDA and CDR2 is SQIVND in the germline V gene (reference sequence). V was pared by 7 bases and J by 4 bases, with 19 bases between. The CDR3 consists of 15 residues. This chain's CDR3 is CASTPGVKYPYGYTF. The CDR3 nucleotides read TGTGCCAGTACCCCGGGTGTGAAGTACCCCTATGGCTACACCTTC.